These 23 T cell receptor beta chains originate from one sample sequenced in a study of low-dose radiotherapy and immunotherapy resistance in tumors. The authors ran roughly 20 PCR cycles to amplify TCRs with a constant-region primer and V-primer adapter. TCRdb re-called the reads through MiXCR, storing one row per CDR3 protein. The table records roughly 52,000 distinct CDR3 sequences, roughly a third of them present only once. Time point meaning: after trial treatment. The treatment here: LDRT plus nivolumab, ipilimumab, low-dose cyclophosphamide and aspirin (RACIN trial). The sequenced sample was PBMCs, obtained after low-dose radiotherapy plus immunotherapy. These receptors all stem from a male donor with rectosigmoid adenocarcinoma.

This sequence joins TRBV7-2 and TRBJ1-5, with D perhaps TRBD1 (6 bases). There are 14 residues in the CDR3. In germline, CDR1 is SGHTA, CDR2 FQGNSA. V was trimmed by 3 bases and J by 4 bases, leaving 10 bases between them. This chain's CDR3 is CASSFGGQNQPQHF. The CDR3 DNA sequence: TGTGCCAGCAGCTTTGGGGGCCAAAATCAGCCCCAGCATTTT.

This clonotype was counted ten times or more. The CDR3 protein is CASSFQGGSPLHF. The CDR3 DNA reads as TGTGCCAGTAGTTTCCAGGGAGGATCACCCCTCCACTTT. The V gene is TRBV19, the J gene TRBJ1-6; a weak D match, TRBD1 (5 bases). The CDR3 consists of 13 residues. Germline V gene sequence: CDR1 LNHDA, CDR2 SQIVND (reference sequence). V lost 5 bases and J lost 10, with 12 bases in between.

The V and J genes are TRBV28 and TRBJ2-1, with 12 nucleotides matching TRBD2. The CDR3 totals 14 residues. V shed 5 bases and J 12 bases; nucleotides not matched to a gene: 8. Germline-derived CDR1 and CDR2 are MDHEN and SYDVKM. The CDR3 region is CASSLRLAGVRQFF. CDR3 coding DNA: TGTGCCAGCAGTCTTCGACTAGCGGGAGTACGGCAGTTCTTC.

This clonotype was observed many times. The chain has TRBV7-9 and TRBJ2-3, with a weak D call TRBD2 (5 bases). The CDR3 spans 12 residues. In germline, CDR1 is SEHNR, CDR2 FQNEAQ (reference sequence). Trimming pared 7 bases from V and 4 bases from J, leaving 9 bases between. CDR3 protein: CASTSAADTQYF. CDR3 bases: TGTGCCAGCACCTCAGCGGCAGATACGCAGTATTTT.

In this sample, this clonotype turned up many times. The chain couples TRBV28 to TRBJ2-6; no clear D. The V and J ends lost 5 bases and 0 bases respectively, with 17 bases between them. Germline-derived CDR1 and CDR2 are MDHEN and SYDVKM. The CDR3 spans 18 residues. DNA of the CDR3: TGTGCCAGCAGTCGATACACCTTACTTAACTCTGGGGCCAACGTCCTGACTTTC. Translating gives CASSRYTLLNSGANVLTF.

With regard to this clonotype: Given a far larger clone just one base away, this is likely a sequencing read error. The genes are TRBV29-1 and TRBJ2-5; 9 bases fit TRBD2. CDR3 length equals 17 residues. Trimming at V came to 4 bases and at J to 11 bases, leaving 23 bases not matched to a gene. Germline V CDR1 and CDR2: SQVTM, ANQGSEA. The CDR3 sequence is CSVALGVAAGGINEQYF. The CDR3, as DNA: TGCAGCGTTGCGTTGGGGGTGGCAGCGGGAGGTATCAATGAGCAGTACTTC.

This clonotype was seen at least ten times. In nucleotides, the CDR3 is TGTGCCAGCGGTTTGACAGCCCTAAACGAGCAGTACTTC. Protein: CASGLTALNEQYF. The J gene is TRBJ2-7, the V gene TRBV5-5; the D gene is possibly TRBD1 (5 bases). Trimming took off 7 bases at V and 5 bases at J, with 16 bases between the two ends. CDR1 is SGHKS and CDR2 is YYEKEE in the germline V gene (reference sequence). CDR3 size: 13 residues.

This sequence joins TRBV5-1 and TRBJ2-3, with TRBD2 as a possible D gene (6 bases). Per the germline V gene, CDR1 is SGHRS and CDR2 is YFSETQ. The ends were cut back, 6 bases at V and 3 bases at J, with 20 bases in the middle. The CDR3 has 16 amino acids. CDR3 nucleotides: TGCGCCAGCACCCTTGGGGGGTCCCAGCGGACAGATACGCAGTATTTT. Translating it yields CASTLGGSQRTDTQYF.

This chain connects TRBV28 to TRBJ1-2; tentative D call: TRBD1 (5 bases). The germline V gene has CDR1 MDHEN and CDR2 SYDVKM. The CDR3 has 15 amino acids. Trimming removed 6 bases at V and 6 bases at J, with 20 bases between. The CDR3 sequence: CASSAGPKQVDGYTF. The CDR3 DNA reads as TGTGCCAGCAGCGCGGGGCCAAAGCAAGTTGATGGCTACACCTTC.

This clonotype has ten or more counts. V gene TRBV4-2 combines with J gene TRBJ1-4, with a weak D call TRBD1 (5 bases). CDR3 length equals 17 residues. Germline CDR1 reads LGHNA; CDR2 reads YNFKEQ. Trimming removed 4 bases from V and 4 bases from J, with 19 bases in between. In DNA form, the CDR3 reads TGTGCCAGCAGCCGAAAGGGCCAGGACACCTATAATGAAAAACTGTTTTTT. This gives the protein CASSRKGQDTYNEKLFF.

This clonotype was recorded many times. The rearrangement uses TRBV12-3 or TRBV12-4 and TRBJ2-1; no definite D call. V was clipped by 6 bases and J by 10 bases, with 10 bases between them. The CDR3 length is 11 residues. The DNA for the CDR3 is TGTGCCAGCAGAGTGGCCGAGGAGCAGTTCTTC. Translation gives CASRVAEEQFF.

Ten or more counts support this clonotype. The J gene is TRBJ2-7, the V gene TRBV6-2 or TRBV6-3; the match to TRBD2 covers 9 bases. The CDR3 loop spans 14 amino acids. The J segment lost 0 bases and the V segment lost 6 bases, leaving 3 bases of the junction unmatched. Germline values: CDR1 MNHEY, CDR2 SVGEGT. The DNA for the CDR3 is TGTGCCAGCAGGAGGACTAGCGTCTCCTACGAGCAGTACTTC. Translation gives CASRRTSVSYEQYF.

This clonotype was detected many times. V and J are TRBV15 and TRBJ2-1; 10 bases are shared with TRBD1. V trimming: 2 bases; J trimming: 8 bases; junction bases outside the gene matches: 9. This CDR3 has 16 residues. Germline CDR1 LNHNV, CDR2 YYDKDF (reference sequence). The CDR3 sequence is CATSRSGTGVKDEQFF. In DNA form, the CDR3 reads TGTGCCACCAGCAGATCGGGGACAGGGGTGAAGGATGAGCAGTTCTTC.

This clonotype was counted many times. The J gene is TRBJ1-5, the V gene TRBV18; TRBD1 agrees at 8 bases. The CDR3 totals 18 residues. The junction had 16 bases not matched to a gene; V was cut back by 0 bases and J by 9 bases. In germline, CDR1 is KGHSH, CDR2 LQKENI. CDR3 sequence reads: CASSPPLRGQGQDTPQHF. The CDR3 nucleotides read TGTGCCAGCTCACCACCGCTTAGAGGACAGGGCCAGGATACGCCCCAGCATTTT.

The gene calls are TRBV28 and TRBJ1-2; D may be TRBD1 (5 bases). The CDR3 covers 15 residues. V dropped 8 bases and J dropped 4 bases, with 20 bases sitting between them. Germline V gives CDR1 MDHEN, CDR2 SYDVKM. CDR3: CASQGGGPPLYGYTF. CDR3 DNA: TGTGCCAGCCAAGGCGGGGGACCTCCCCTCTATGGCTACACCTTC.

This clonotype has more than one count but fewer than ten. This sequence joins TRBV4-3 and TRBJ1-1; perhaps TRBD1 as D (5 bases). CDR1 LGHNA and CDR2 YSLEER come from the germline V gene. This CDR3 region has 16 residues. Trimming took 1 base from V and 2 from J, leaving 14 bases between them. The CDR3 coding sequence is TGCGCCAGCAGCCAAGGATACCGGGGGATAAACACTGAAGCTTTCTTT. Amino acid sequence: CASSQGYRGINTEAFF.

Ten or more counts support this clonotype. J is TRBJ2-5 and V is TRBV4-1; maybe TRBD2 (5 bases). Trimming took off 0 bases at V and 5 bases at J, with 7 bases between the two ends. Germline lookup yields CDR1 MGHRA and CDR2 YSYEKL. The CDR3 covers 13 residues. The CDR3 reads CASSQERGETQYF. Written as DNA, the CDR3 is TGCGCCAGCAGCCAAGAAAGAGGGGAGACCCAGTACTTC.

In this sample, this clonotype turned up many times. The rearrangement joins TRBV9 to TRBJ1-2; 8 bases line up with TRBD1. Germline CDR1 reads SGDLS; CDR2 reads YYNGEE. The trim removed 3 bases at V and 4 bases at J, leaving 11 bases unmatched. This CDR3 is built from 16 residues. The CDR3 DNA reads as TGTGCCAGCAGCGGGATCCCGACAGGGGAAGGCTATGGCTACACCTTC. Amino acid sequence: CASSGIPTGEGYGYTF.

The CDR3 DNA reads as TGTGCCAGCAGGGAAAATCCGGTGAGGGGCAATCAGCCCCAGCATTTT. This codes for CASRENPVRGNQPQHF. The gene calls are TRBV28 and TRBJ1-5; D ambiguous. CDR3 length: 16 amino acids. Trimming pared 6 bases from V and 2 bases from J, leaving 17 bases between. CDR1 is MDHEN and CDR2 is SYDVKM in the germline V gene.

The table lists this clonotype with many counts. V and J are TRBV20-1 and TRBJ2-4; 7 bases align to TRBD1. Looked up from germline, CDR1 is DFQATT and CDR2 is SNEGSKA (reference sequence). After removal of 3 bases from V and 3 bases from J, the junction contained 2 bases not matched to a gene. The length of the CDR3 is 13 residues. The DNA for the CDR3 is TGCAGTGCTAGGGGACAGCACAAAAACATTCAGTACTTC. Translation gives CSARGQHKNIQYF.

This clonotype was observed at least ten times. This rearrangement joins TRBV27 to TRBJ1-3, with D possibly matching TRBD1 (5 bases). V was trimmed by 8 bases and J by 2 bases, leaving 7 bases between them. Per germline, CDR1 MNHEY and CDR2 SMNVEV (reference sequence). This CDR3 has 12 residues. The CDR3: CASGTPGNTIYF. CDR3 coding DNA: TGTGCCAGCGGGACCCCTGGAAACACCATATATTTT.

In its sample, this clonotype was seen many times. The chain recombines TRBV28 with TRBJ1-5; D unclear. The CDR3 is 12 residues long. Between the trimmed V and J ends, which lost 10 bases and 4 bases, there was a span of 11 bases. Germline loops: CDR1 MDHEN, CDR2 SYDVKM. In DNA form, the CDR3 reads TGTGCCACCATGACTGGTAATCAGCCCCAGCATTTT. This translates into CATMTGNQPQHF.

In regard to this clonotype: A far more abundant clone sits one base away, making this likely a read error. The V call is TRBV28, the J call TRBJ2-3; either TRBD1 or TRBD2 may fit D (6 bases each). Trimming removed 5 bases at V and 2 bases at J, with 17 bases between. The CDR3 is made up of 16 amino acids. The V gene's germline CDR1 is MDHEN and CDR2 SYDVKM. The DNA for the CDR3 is TGTGCCAGCAGTCCATGGGGGGCCACTGTCACAGATACGCAGTATTTT. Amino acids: CASSPWGATVTDTQYF.